This T cell receptor (beta chain) was observed in a study of cytomegalovirus exposure and HLA in healthy donors. Findings and limits, study-wide: The CMV antigen specificity of a few CMV-associated chains was confirmed through in vitro analysis. Presence/absence analyses took donor sequencing depth as roughly uniform. It emerged from a later analysis that several of the most significant clusters appeared to be linked to common viral pathogens. As immune exposure information, only CMV serostatus was available.

About this clone itself: Its antigen is undetermined.

The PCR used 60 Vbeta and 13 Jbeta primers. Here immunoSEQ multiplex PCR was the method, and the copy in TCRdb shows in-frame clones only, minus some. The profile shows 65,000 to 100,000 clones, roughly 70% of them singletons. The CDR3 consists of 16 residues. Per germline, CDR1 GTSNPN and CDR2 SVGIG (reference sequence). V lost 8 bases and J lost 9, with 26 bases in between. The rearrangement joins TRBV30 to TRBJ1-6; D gene unclear. The receptor was derived from a man in his forties in good health and CMV-seronegative. Source material: PBMCs. CDR3 sequence reads: CAETSNGEARSSPLHF. The CDR3 DNA is TGTGCCGAGACAAGTAATGGGGAGGCTCGGAGTTCACCCCTCCACTTT.